Sequencing of this TCR beta chain was carried out in a study of blood T cells in healthy people across ages. Primers used in a second PCR of roughly 7 to 11 cycles were a sample-barcoded 5' primer and a J-beta primer mix. MiXCR was run by TCRdb on the 5' RACE reads, yielding one entry per CDR3 protein. The sample shows about 800,000 distinct CDR3 sequences, approximately 25% of them seen only once. The CDR3 covers 17 residues. Unmatched junction bases numbered 8, after V lost 0 bases and J lost 8 bases. CDR1 LGHNA and CDR2 YSLEER come from the germline V gene. This clonotype was observed a few times. This sample was also put to use in a study of T cells of mothers and their children.

This clonotype originated in a boy aged 5-17 years in good health. Sequencing input: blood. The chain joins TRBV4-3 to TRBJ2-1; the match to TRBD2 covers 12 bases. The CDR3 DNA sequence: TGCGCCAGCAGCCAAGACCGGGCTAGCGGGAGGGCCCATGAGCAGTTCTTC. It yields the protein CASSQDRASGRAHEQFF.